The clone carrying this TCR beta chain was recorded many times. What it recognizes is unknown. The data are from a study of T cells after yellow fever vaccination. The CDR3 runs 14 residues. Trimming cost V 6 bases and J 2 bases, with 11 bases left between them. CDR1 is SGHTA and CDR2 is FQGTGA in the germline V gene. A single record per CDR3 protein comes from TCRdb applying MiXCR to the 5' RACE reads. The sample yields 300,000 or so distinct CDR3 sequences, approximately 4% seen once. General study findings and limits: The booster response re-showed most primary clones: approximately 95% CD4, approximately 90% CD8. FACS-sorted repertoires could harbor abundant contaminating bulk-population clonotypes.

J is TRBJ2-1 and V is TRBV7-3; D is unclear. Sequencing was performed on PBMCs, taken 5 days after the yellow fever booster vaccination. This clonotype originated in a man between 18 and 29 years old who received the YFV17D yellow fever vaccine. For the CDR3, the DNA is TGTGCCAGCAGGAAATCAAGTCCCTACAATGAGCAGTTCTTC. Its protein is CASRKSSPYNEQFF.